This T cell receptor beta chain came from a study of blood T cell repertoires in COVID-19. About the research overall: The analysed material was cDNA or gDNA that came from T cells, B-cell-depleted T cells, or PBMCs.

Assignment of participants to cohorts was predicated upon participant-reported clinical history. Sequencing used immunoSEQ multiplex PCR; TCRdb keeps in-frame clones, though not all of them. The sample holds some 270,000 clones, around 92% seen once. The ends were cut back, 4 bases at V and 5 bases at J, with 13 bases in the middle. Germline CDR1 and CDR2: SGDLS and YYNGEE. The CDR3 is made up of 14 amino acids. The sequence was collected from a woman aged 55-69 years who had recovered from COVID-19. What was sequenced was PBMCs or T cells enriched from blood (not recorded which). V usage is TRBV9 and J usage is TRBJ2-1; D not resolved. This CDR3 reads CASSRVSADNEQFF. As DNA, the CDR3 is TGTGCCAGCAGCCGAGTCTCCGCTGACAATGAGCAGTTCTTC.